The 21 T cell receptor beta chains in this list originate from one sample, sequenced in a study of brain metastases from non-small cell lung cancer. Data came from immunoSEQ multiplex PCR; TCRdb stores just in-frame clones and leaves some out. The sample consists of 3,500 to 4,500 clones, approximately 90% of them appearing once. The specimen sequenced was primary lung tumor tissue. The receptors stem from a donor over 35 with non-small cell lung cancer.

The J gene is TRBJ1-1, the V gene TRBV5-4; 8 positions match TRBD1. The trim removed 5 bases at V and 4 bases at J, leaving 7 bases unmatched. CDR1 is SGHNT and CDR2 is YYREEE in the germline V gene (reference sequence). This CDR3 spans 14 amino acids. The CDR3 loop reads CASSFDRGATEAFF. DNA of the CDR3: TGTGCCAGCAGTTTTGACAGGGGCGCCACTGAAGCTTTCTTT.

This clone was detected a few times. Other nucleotide sequences from this sample produce the same CDR3. This chain uses TRBV5-1 with TRBJ2-1; TRBD2 matches at 12 bases. Germline-derived CDR1 and CDR2 are SGHRS and YFSETQ. This CDR3 comprises 15 residues. The J segment lost 8 bases and the V segment lost 2 bases, leaving 5 bases of the junction unmatched. For the CDR3, the DNA is TGCGCCAGCAGCTTCTTGGCTAGCGGGGGGGATGAGCAGTTCTTC. It translates to CASSFLASGGDEQFF.

The CDR3 nucleotides read TGTGCCAGTAGTATAAGAGTTAGCGGGGATGAGACCCAGTACTTC. Its protein is CASSIRVSGDETQYF. The V and J genes are TRBV19 and TRBJ2-5, with 8 bases matching TRBD2. Germline V gives CDR1 LNHDA, CDR2 SQIVND (reference sequence). V was clipped by 2 bases and J by 5 bases; unmatched bases: 7. There are 15 residues in the CDR3.

The rearrangement uses TRBV3-1 (or the pseudogene TRBV3-2) and TRBJ1-1; TRBD1 matches 11 bases. The CDR3 is 17 residues long. Germline CDR1 LGHDT, CDR2 YNNKEL (reference sequence). V trimming: 1 base; J trimming: 1 base; junction bases outside the gene matches: 5. The CDR3 sequence is CASSQGTGGRGNTEAFF. In DNA, the CDR3 is TGTGCCAGCAGCCAAGGGACAGGGGGCAGGGGGAACACTGAAGCTTTCTTT.

The gene calls are TRBV5-1 and TRBJ1-2, with D unresolved. Between the trimmed V and J ends, which lost 1 base and 0 bases, there was a span of 7 bases. The CDR3 totals 14 residues. In germline, CDR1 is SGHRS, CDR2 YFSETQ. The CDR3 DNA reads TGCGCCAGCAGCTTGTCCCCAGCTAACTATGGCTACACCTTC. Encoded protein: CASSLSPANYGYTF.

The chain links TRBV5-5 to TRBJ1-2, with D uncertain. V was shortened by 0 bases and J by 6 bases, with 18 bases between the two germline ends. Germline values: CDR1 SGHKS, CDR2 YYEKEE (reference sequence). CDR3 length equals 16 residues. This chain's CDR3 is CASSLADVLSFNGYTF. DNA of the CDR3: TGTGCCAGCAGCTTGGCCGACGTTTTAAGTTTTAATGGCTACACCTTC.

CDR3 DNA sequence: TGTGCCAGCTCACCATCCCTACAGGAGAACACTGAAGCTTTCTTT. This translates into CASSPSLQENTEAFF. The chain joins TRBV18 to TRBJ1-1; a weak D match, TRBD1 (5 bases). Germline lookup yields CDR1 KGHSH and CDR2 LQKENI. V lost 2 bases to trimming and J lost 1 base, with 11 bases between them. CDR3 size: 15 residues.

The chain employs TRBV7-3 and TRBJ2-2; possible D gene TRBD2, 6 bases. Trimming shortened V by 1 base and J by 3 bases, and 12 bases separated the two germline ends. The CDR3 has 16 residues. CDR1 and CDR2 (germline): SGHTA, FQGTGA. The CDR3 region has the DNA TGTGCCAGCAGCTTAAGTGAGGGAGGCGACACCGGGGAGCTGTTTTTT. Translating it yields CASSLSEGGDTGELFF.

The chain joins TRBV6-2 or TRBV6-3 to TRBJ2-3; 8 bases line up with TRBD1. Losses at the gene ends were 4 bases for V and 0 bases for J; bases not matched to a gene: 9. This CDR3 is 17 amino acids long. CDR1 is MNHEY, CDR2 SVGEGT, per germline. The CDR3 spells CASSSGQGTSSTDTQYF. The CDR3 nucleotides read TGTGCCAGCAGTTCTGGACAGGGCACATCTAGCACAGATACGCAGTATTTT.

The V gene is TRBV18, the J gene TRBJ2-3, with D unclear. The V gene lost 0 bases and the J gene lost 6 bases, with 10 bases spanning the gap. The length of the CDR3 is 14 residues. CDR1 KGHSH and CDR2 LQKENI come from the germline V gene. This chain's CDR3 is CASSPPTNRDTQYF. The CDR3 DNA reads as TGTGCCAGCTCACCACCGACAAATAGGGATACGCAGTATTTT.

V usage is TRBV10-3 and J usage is TRBJ1-2, with D possibly matching TRBD1 (5 bases). The ends were cut back, 4 bases at V and 5 bases at J, with 11 bases in the middle. Germline CDR1 reads ENHRY; CDR2 reads SYGVKD. The CDR3 contains 13 residues. The CDR3 bases are TGTGCCATCAGTGGACAGAGCCAATATGGCTACACCTTC. Its translation is CAISGQSQYGYTF.

The chain is built from TRBV7-2 and TRBJ2-1, with 8 bases that match TRBD1. This CDR3 is 15 amino acids long. The J segment lost 0 bases and the V segment lost 6 bases, leaving 4 bases of the junction unmatched. The germline V gene encodes CDR1 SGHTA and CDR2 FQGNSA. The CDR3 DNA reads as TGTGCCAGCAGAAAGGGGACAGGCTCCTACAATGAGCAGTTCTTC. Protein product: CASRKGTGSYNEQFF.

The DNA of the CDR3 is TGTGCCAGCATACCCGGTAGCGGGGGGGCCGGAGATACGCAGTATTTT. Residues: CASIPGSGGAGDTQYF. The rearrangement uses TRBV3-1 (or the pseudogene TRBV3-2) and TRBJ2-3, with TRBD2 identical over 11 bases. This CDR3 is 16 amino acids long. The trim removed 7 bases at V and 5 bases at J, leaving 11 bases unmatched. Germline assignment: CDR1 LGHDT and CDR2 YNNKEL (reference sequence).

The V call is TRBV28, the J call TRBJ2-7, with 7 bases matching TRBD1. The CDR3 contains 15 residues. Trimming took 7 bases from V and 0 from J; bases not matched to a gene: 9. The germline gives CDR1 MDHEN, CDR2 SYDVKM. CDR3 nucleotides: TGTGCCAGCACCCCCCGCAACAGGGGCTCCTACGAGCAGTACTTC. It is translated as CASTPRNRGSYEQYF.

This rearrangement joins TRBV5-1 to TRBJ1-1; a weak D match, TRBD1 (5 bases). The CDR3 totals 14 residues. Germline CDR1 and CDR2: SGHRS and YFSETQ. Trimming took off 2 bases at V and 4 bases at J, with 12 bases between the two ends. As DNA, the CDR3 is TGCGCCAGCAGCTTTCAGGGTGTTGGCACTGAAGCTTTCTTT. Protein sequence: CASSFQGVGTEAFF. Full variable domain (outside the CDR3, taken from reference TRBV5-1 and TRBJ1-1): KAGVTQTPRYLIKTRGQQVTLSCSPISGHRSVSWYQQTPGQGLQFLFEYFSETQRNKGNFPGRFSGRQFSNSRSEMNVSTLELGDSALYLCASSFQGVGTEAFFGQGTRLTVV.

V gene TRBV7-5 combines with J gene TRBJ2-5; whether TRBD1, the table's D call, matches the DNA was not checked. TRBV7-5 is a pseudogene segment. This CDR3 contains 15 residues. The CDR3 protein is CAYLGPGTEKETQYF. The CDR3 DNA sequence: TGCGCATACTTAGGGCCCGGGACAGAAAAAGAGACCCAGTACTTC.

The V gene is TRBV30, the J gene TRBJ1-3; TRBD1 aligns across 9 bases. Germline V gene data show CDR1 as GTSNPN and CDR2 as SVGIG (reference sequence). The length of the CDR3 is 14 residues. V lost 4 bases, J lost 5 bases, and 6 bases stayed unmatched. The CDR3 spells CAWNRDRERNTIYF. The CDR3 DNA reads as TGTGCCTGGAACCGGGACAGGGAAAGAAACACCATATATTTT.

This clone showed up just once. This chain links TRBV2 with TRBJ2-5; 7 bases are shared with TRBD2. The CDR3 totals 15 residues. The V and J ends lost 7 bases and 5 bases, in that order; junction bases with no gene match: 13. From germline, CDR1 is SNHLY and CDR2 FYNNEI. The CDR3 region is CASTQRRQGGETQYF. DNA of the CDR3: TGTGCCAGCACCCAAAGGCGCCAGGGAGGGGAGACCCAGTACTTC.

J is TRBJ1-4 and V is TRBV6-5; no clear D gene. The CDR3 runs to 15 residues. Trimming shortened V by 7 bases and J by 1 base, and 13 bases separated the two germline ends. Germline V gene data show CDR1 as MNHEY and CDR2 as SVGAGI. CDR3 in DNA: TGTGCCAGCACCCAAAAGCGGGGAACTAATGAAAAACTGTTTTTT. This codes for CASTQKRGTNEKLFF.

This chain joins TRBV2 and TRBJ2-2; unclear D gene. The CDR3 sequence is 15 residues long. Germline CDR1 reads SNHLY; CDR2 reads FYNNEI. The V gene lost 6 bases and the J gene lost 4 bases, with 15 bases spanning the gap. This chain's CDR3 is CASRTQSFGTGELFF. CDR3 bases: TGTGCCAGCAGAACGCAATCCTTCGGCACCGGGGAGCTGTTTTTT.

The V and J genes are TRBV5-8 and TRBJ2-6; perhaps TRBD1 as D (6 bases). V lost 3 bases and J lost 0, with 22 bases in between. Germline V gene data show CDR1 as SGHTS and CDR2 as YDEGEE. This CDR3 spans 20 amino acids. CDR3 bases: TGTGCCAGCAGCTCCCTCCCCCCGGGACACGCGTCCTCTGGGGCCAACGTCCTGACTTTC. Its protein is CASSSLPPGHASSGANVLTF.